This paragraph reports one T cell receptor beta chain. The antigen is unknown. Between the trimmed V and J ends, which lost 0 bases and 3 bases, there was a span of 6 bases. Germline CDR1 LGHNA, CDR2 YNFKEQ. CDR3 size: 13 residues. The data were taken from a study of high-grade serous ovarian cancer treatment subgroups. Study at large: Samples averaged around 14,000 reads and about 7,500 unique TCR beta rearrangements.

Notes on the study in general: TCR clonal relatedness correlated positively with neoantigen level. Different patients shared almost no repertoire; same-patient tumors shared roughly 0.095 to 0.85. Bulk tumor TCR sequencing gave no spatial information.

The method was immunoSEQ multiplex PCR; TCRdb's version includes in-frame clones alone and lacks a portion of them. The sample consists of more than 15,000 clones, 73% of them appearing once. Tumor samples were taken before definitive surgery or chemotherapy. The gene calls are TRBV4-2 and TRBJ2-7; no clear D gene. The sequencing input was tumor tissue. This clonotype originated in a human donor with high-grade serous ovarian cancer. The chain's CDR3 is CASSQEVGYEQYF. Written as DNA, the CDR3 is TGTGCCAGCAGCCAAGAAGTTGGCTACGAGCAGTACTTC.